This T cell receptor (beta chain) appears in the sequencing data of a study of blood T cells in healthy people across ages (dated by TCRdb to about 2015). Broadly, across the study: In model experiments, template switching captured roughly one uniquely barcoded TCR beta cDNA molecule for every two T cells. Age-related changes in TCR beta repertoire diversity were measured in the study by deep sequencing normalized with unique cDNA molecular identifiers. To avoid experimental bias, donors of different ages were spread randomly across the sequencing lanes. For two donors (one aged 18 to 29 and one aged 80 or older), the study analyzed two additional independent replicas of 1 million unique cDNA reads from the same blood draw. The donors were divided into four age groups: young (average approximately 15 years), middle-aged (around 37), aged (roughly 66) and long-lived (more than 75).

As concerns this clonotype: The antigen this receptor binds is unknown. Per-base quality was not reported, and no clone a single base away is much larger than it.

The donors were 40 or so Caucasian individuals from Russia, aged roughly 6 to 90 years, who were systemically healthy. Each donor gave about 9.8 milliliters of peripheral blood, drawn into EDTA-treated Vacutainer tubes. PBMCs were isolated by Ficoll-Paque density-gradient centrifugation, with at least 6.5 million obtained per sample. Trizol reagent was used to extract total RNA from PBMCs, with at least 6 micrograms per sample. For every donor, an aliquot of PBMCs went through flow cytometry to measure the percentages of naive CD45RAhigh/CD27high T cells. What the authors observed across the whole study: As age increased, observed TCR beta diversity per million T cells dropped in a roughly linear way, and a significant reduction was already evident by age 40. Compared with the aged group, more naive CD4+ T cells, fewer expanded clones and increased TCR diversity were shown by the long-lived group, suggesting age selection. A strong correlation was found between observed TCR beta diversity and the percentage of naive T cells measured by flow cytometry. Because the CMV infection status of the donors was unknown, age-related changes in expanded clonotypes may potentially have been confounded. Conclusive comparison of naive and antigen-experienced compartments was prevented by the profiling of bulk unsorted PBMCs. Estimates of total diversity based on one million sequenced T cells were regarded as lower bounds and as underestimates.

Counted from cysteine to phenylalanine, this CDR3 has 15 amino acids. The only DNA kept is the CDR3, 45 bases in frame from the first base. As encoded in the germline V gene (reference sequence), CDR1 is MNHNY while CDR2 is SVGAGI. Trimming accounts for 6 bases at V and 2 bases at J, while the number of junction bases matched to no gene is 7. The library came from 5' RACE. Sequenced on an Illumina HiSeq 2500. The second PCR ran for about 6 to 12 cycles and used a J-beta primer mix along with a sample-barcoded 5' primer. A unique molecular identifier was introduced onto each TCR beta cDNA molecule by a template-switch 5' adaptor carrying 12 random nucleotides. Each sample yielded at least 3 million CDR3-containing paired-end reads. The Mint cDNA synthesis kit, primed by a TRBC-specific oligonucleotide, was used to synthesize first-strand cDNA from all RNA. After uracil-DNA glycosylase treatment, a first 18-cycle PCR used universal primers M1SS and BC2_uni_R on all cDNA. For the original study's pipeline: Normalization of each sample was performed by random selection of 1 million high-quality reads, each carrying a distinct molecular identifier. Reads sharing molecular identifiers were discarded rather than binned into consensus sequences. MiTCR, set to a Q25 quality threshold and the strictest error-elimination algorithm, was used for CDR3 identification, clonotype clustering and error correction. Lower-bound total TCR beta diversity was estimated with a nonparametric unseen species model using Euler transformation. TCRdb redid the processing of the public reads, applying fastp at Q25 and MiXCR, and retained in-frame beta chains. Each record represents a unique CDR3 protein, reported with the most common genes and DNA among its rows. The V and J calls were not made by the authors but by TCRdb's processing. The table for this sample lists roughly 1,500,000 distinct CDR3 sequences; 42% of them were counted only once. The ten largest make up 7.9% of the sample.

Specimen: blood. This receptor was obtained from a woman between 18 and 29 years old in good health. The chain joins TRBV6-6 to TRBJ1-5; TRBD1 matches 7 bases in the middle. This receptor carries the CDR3 CASRKTGTGNQPQHF. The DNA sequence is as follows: TGTGCCAGCAGAAAAACCGGGACAGGCAATCAGCCCCAGCATTTT.